This T cell receptor (beta chain) was captured in a study of identical twins. Overall study findings and caveats: Models predicted less out-of-frame TCR alpha sharing in monozygotic twins than was found.

This clonotype turned up a few times. Its specificity is unknown. TCRdb used MiXCR to reprocess the 5' RACE reads, holding one entry per CDR3 protein. Of just over 450,000 distinct CDR3 sequences listed, approximately 14% are singletons. This same sample was also taken into another study, of yellow fever vaccine responses in identical twins.

This sequence originates from a woman under 30 in good health. Sequenced: CD4+ T cells sorted from blood.

The CDR3 DNA follows: TGTGCCAGCAGTTTCGGGGAAAGCACTGAAGCTTTCTTT. It yields the protein CASSFGESTEAFF. The V and J genes are TRBV12-3 or TRBV12-4 and TRBJ1-1; no definite D call. The CDR3 sequence is 13 residues long. Between the trimmed V and J ends, which lost 3 bases and 4 bases, there was a span of 9 bases.